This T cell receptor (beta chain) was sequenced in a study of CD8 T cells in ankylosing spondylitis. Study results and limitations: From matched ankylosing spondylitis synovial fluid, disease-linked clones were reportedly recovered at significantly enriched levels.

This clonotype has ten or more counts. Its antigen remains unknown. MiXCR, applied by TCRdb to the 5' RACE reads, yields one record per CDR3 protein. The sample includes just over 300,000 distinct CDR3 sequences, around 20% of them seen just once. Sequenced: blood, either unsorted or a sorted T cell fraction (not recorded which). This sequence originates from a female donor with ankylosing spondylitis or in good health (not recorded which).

The CDR3 loop is CASSGSRETQYF. CDR3 DNA sequence: TGCGCCAGCAGTGGGAGTCGGGAGACCCAGTACTTC. The V and J genes are TRBV5-1 and TRBJ2-5, with a tentative D call TRBD2 (5 bases). The CDR3 sequence is 12 residues long. Germline loops: CDR1 SGHRS, CDR2 YFSETQ. Trimming left V 5 bases short and J 5 bases short, with 10 bases between.